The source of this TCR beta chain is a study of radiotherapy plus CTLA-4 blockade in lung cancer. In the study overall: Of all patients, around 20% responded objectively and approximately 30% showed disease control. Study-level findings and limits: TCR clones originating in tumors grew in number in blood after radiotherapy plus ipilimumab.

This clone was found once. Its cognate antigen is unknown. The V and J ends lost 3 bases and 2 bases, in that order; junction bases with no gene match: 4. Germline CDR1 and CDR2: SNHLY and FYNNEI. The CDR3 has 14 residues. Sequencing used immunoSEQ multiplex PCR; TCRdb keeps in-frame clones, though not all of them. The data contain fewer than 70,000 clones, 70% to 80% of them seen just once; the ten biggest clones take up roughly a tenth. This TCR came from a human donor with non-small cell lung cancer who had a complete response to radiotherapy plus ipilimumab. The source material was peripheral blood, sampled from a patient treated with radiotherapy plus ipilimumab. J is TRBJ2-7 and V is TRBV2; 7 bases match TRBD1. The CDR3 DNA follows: TGTGCCAGCAGTGAGCAGGGGGTAACCTACGAGCAGTACTTC. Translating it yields CASSEQGVTYEQYF.